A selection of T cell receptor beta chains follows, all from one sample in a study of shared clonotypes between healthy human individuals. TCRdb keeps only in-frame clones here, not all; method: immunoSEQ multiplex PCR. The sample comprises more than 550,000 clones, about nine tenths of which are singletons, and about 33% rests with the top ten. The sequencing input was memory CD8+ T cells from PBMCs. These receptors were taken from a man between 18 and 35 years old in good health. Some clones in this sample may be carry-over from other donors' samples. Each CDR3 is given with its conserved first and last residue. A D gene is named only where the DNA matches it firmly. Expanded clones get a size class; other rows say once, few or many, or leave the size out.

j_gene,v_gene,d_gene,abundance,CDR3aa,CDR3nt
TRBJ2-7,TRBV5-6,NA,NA,CASSLGAGRHEQYF,TGTGCCAGCAGCTTGGGTGCAGGGCGGCACGAGCAGTACTTC
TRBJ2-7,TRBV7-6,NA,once,CASSPGQPLSGYEQYF,TGTGCCAGCAGCCCAGGACAGCCCCTTTCGGGTTACGAGCAGTACTTC
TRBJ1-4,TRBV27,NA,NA,CASSSVPGSGTNEKLFF,TGTGCCAGCAGTTCCGTACCTGGCTCCGGAACTAATGAAAAACTGTTTTTT
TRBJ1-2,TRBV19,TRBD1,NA,CASSTPGDSSGYTF,TGTGCCAGTAGTACCCCGGGGGACAGCTCTGGCTACACCTTC
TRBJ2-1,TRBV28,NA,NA,CASSPDSSSYNEQFF,TGTGCCAGCAGTCCCGACTCGAGCTCCTACAATGAGCAGTTCTTC
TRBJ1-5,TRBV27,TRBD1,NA,CASSLDRGHQPQHF,TGTGCCAGCAGTTTGGACAGGGGCCATCAGCCCCAGCATTTT
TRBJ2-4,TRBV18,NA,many,CASSPFDRPDIQYF,TGTGCCAGCTCACCATTCGACAGGCCGGACATTCAGTACTTC
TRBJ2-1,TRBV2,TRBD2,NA,CASRGDYVKEQFF,TGTGCCAGCAGGGGGGACTACGTCAAGGAGCAGTTCTTC
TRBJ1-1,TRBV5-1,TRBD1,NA,CASSFADREITEAFF,TGCGCCAGCAGCTTCGCGGACAGGGAGATTACTGAAGCTTTCTTT
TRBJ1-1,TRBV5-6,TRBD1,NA,CASSRQGGNTEAFF,TGTGCCAGCAGCAGACAGGGTGGGAACACTGAAGCTTTCTTT
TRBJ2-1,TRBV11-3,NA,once,CASSFTKSSYNEQFF,TGTGCCAGCAGCTTCACCAAGAGCTCCTACAATGAGCAGTTCTTC
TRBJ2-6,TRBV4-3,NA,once,CASSQDGSSGANVLTF,TGCGCCAGCAGCCAAGATGGAAGCTCTGGGGCCAACGTCCTGACTTTC
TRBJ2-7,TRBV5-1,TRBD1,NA,CARDRDRGHGHSYEQYF,TGCGCCAGAGACCGGGACAGGGGGCATGGTCACTCCTACGAGCAGTACTTC
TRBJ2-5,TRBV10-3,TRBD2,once,CAISESSASGIPETQYF,TGTGCCATCAGTGAGTCAAGCGCTAGCGGGATTCCAGAGACCCAGTACTTC
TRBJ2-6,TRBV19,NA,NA,CASSPDRSPSGANVLTF,TGTGCCAGTAGTCCTGACAGGTCCCCCTCTGGGGCCAACGTCCTGACTTTC
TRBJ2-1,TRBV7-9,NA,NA,CASSLETLYNEQFF,TGTGCCAGCAGCTTAGAAACACTCTACAATGAGCAGTTCTTC
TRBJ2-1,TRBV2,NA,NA,CASSEPYNEQFF,TGTGCCAGCAGTGAACCTTACAATGAGCAGTTCTTC
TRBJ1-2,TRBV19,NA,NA,CASSIRQNYGYTF,TGTGCCAGTAGTATTCGGCAGAACTATGGCTACACCTTC
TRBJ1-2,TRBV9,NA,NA,CASSVDSWSYGYTF,TGTGCCAGCAGCGTCGACTCCTGGAGCTATGGCTACACCTTC
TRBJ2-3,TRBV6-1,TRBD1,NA,CASRQTGGTDTQYF,TGTGCCAGCAGACAGACAGGGGGCACAGATACGCAGTATTTT
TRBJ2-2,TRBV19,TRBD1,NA,CASLGDRADGELFF,TGTGCCAGCCTGGGGGACAGGGCGGACGGGGAGCTGTTTTTT
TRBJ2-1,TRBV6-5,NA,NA,CASSWGGYDNEQFF,TGTGCCAGCAGTTGGGGCGGATACGACAATGAGCAGTTCTTC
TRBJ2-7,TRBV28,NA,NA,CASREGFIGYEQYF,TGTGCCAGCAGAGAGGGGTTTATAGGCTACGAGCAGTACTTC
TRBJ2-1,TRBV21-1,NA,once,CASSTGQDNEQFF,TGTGCCAGCAGCACCGGACAGGACAATGAGCAGTTCTTC
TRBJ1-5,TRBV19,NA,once,CASSIRLHQPQHF,TGTGCCAGTAGTATTCGCCTCCATCAGCCCCAGCATTTT
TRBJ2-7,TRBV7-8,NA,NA,CASSGSYEQYF,TGTGCCAGCAGCGGCTCCTACGAGCAGTACTTC
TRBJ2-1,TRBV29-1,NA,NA,CSVQRDSGRLGNEQFF,TGCAGCGTCCAACGGGACAGCGGGCGACTTGGGAATGAGCAGTTCTTC
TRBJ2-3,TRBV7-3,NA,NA,CASSLGTTSTDTQYF,TGTGCCAGCAGCCTTGGGACAACTAGCACAGATACGCAGTATTTT
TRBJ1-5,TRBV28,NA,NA,CASSGQDAREPQHF,TGTGCCAGCAGTGGACAAGATGCGAGGGAGCCCCAGCATTTT